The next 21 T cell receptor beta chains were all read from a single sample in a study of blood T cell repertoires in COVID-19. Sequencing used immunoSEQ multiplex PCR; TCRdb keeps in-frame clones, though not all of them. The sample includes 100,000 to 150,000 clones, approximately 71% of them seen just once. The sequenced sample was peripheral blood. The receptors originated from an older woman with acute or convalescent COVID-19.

The CDR3 nucleotides read TGTGCCAGCAGCCGGTGGCGGGAGACCCAGTACTTC. Amino acid sequence: CASSRWRETQYF. The chain recombines TRBV3-1 (or the pseudogene TRBV3-2) with TRBJ2-5; no clear D gene. V dropped 4 bases and J dropped 5 bases, with 8 bases sitting between them. Germline CDR1 and CDR2: LGHDT and YNNKEL (reference sequence). The CDR3 loop spans 12 amino acids.

CDR3 DNA sequence: TGTGCCAGCAGCTTTGGACAGAGCTATGGCTACACCTTC. Amino acid sequence: CASSFGQSYGYTF. The chain has TRBV5-6 and TRBJ1-2; a weak D match, TRBD1 (6 bases). Germline V lookup: CDR1 SGHDT, CDR2 YYEEEE. CDR3 length: 13 amino acids. V was trimmed by 2 bases and J by 4 bases, leaving 9 bases between them.

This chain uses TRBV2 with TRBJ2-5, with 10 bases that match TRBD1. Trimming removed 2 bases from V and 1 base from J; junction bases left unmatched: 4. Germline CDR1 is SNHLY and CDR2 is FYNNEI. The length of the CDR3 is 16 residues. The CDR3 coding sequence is TGTGCCAGCAGTGAAAGACAGGGGGCCCTCCAAGAGACCCAGTACTTC. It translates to CASSERQGALQETQYF.

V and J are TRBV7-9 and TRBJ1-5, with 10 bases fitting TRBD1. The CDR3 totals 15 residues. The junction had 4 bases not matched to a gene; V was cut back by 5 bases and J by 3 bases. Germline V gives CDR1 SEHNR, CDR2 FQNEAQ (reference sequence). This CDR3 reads CASSVDRGSNQPQHF. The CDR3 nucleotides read TGTGCCAGCAGCGTGGACAGGGGGTCCAATCAGCCCCAGCATTTT.

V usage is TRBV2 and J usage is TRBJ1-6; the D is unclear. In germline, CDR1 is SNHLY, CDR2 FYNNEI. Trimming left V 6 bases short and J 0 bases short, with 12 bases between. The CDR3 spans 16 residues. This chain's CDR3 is CASRAEASSYNSPLHF. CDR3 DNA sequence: TGTGCCAGCAGAGCGGAGGCGAGCTCCTATAATTCACCCCTCCACTTT.

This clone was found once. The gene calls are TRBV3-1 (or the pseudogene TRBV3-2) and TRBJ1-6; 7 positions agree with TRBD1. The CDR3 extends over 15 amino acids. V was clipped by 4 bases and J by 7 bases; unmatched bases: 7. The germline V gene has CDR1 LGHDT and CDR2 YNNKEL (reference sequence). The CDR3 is CASSRGIGGNSPLHF. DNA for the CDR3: TGTGCCAGCAGCCGCGGAATAGGGGGCAATTCACCCCTCCACTTT.

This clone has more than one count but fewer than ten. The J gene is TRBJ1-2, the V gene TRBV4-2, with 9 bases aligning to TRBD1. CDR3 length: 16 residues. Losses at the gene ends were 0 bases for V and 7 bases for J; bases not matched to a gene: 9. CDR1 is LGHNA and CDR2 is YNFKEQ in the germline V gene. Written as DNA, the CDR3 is TGTGCCAGCAGCCAAGAGTTCGGACAGGGGTCTCTTGGCTACACCTTC. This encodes CASSQEFGQGSLGYTF.

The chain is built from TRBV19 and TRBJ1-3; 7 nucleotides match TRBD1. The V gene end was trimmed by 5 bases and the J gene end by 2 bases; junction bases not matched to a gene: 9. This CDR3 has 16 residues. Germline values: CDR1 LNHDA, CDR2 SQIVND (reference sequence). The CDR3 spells CASSLIPTGAGNTIYF. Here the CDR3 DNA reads TGTGCCAGTAGTCTCATCCCTACAGGGGCTGGAAACACCATATATTTT.

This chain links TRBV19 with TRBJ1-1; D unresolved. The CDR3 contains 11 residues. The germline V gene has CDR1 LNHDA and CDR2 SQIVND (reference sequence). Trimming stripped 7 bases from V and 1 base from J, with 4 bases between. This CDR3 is CASIKNTEAFF. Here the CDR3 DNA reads TGTGCCAGTATTAAGAACACTGAAGCTTTCTTT.

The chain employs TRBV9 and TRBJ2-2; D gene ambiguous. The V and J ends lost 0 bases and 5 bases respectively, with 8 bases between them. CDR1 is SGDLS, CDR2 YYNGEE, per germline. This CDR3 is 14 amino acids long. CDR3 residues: CASSVGITTGELFF. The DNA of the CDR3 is TGTGCCAGCAGCGTAGGTATTACAACCGGGGAGCTGTTTTTT.

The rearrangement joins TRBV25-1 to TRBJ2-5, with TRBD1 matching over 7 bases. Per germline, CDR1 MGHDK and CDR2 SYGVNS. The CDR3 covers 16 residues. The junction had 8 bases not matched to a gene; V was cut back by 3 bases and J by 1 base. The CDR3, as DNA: TGTGCCAGCAGTGATTTTGGACAGGTTCTCCAAGAGACCCAGTACTTC. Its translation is CASSDFGQVLQETQYF.

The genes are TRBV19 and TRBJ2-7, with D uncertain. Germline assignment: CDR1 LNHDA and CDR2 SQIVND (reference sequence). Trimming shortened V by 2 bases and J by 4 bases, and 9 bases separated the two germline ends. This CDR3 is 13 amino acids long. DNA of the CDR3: TGTGCCAGTAGTATATCCCGCGGTTACGAGCAGTACTTC. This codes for CASSISRGYEQYF.

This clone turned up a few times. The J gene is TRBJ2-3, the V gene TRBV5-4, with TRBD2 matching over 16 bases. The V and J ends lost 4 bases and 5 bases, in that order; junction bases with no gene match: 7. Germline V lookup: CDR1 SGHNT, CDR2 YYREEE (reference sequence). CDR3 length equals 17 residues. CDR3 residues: CASSPGLAGGPGDTQYF. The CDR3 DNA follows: TGTGCCAGCAGCCCGGGACTAGCGGGGGGGCCGGGAGATACGCAGTATTTT.

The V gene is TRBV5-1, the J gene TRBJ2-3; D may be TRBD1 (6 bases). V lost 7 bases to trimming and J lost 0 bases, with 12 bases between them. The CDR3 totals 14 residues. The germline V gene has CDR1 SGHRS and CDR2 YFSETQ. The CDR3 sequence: CASGQQTSTDTQYF. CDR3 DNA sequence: TGCGCCAGCGGACAGCAGACTAGCACAGATACGCAGTATTTT.

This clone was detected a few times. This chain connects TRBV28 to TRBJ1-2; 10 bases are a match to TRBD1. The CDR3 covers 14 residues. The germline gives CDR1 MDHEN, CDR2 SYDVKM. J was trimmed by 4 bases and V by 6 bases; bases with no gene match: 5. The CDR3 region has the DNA TGTGCCAGCAGGGAGACAGGGGGCCTCTATGGCTACACCTTC. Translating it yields CASRETGGLYGYTF.

Here the CDR3 reads CASSTGTGGSGYTF. The CDR3 DNA reads as TGCGCCAGCAGCACGGGGACAGGGGGATCTGGCTACACCTTC. The rearrangement uses TRBV5-1 and TRBJ1-2; 11 bases are a match to TRBD1. Looked up from germline, CDR1 is SGHRS and CDR2 is YFSETQ. This CDR3 has 14 residues. Trimming cost V 4 bases and J 7 bases; bases outside gene matches: 6.

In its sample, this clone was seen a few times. Here the CDR3 reads CASSVEAGGKWDTQYF. The CDR3 DNA reads as TGTGCCAGCAGCGTAGAGGCAGGGGGCAAGTGGGATACGCAGTATTTT. The chain uses TRBV9 and TRBJ2-3, with 8 nucleotides matching TRBD1. This CDR3 comprises 16 residues. Germline CDR1 and CDR2: SGDLS and YYNGEE. Unmatched junction bases numbered 9, after V lost 0 bases and J lost 6 bases. Using reference TRBV9 and TRBJ2-3 for the parts outside the CDR3, the full variable domain is DSGVTQTPKHLITATGQRVTLRCSPRSGDLSVYWYQQSLDQGLQFLIQYYNGEERAKGNILERFSAQQFPDLHSELNLSSLELGDSALYFCASSVEAGGKWDTQYFGPGTRLTVL.

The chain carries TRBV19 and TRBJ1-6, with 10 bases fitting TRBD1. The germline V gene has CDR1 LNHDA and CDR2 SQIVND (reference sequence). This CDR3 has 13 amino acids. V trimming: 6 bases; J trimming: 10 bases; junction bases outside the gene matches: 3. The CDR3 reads CASSGTGVSPLHF. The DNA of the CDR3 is TGTGCCAGTAGCGGGACAGGGGTCTCACCCCTCCACTTT.

As DNA, the CDR3 is TGTGCCATCAGTGTGGACATCGGGAGGACTGAAGCTTTCTTT. It yields the protein CAISVDIGRTEAFF. The chain carries TRBV10-3 and TRBJ1-1, with D possibly matching TRBD1 (5 bases). Trimming removed 4 bases from V and 5 bases from J, with 14 bases in between. From germline, CDR1 is ENHRY and CDR2 SYGVKD. The CDR3 has 14 amino acids.

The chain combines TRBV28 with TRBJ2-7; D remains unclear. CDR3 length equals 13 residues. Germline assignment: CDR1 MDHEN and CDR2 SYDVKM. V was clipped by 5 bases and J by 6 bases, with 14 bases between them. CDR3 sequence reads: CASSPPVVREQYF. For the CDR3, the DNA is TGTGCCAGCAGTCCCCCCGTAGTACGCGAGCAGTACTTC.

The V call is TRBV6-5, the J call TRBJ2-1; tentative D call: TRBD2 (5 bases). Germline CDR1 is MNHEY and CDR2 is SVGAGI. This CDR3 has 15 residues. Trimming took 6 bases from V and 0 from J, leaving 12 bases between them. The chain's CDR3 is CASRTPEGSYNEQFF. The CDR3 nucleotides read TGTGCCAGCAGAACACCTGAGGGCTCCTACAATGAGCAGTTCTTC.